The entry that follows covers one T cell receptor (beta chain) sequence. The protocol was immunoSEQ multiplex PCR, while the TCRdb copy is restricted to in-frame clones and leaves out a portion. The profile covers fewer than 65,000 clones, with approximately 94% appearing a single time and less than 0.4% taken by the ten largest. The sample is drawn from a study of T cell changes during pregnancy in multiple sclerosis. Germline V gene sequence: CDR1 SEHNR, CDR2 FQNEAQ (reference sequence). V was shortened by 5 bases and J by 7 bases, with 9 bases between the two germline ends. This CDR3 has 11 residues.

The V gene is TRBV7-9, the J gene TRBJ2-7, with D possibly being TRBD1 (6 bases). The sequence derives from a female donor with multiple sclerosis, enrolled in a pregnancy study. The source material was CD4+ T cells from peripheral blood mononuclear cells, sampled in the third trimester of pregnancy. The CDR3 loop reads CASSLRGEQYF. The CDR3 region has the DNA TGTGCCAGCAGCCTAAGGGGGGAGCAGTACTTC.